The source of this T cell receptor beta chain is a study of shared clonotypes between healthy human individuals. Healthy and HIV-negative, the adult donors had no recent acute infections or vaccinations. Naive CD4+ cells were CD45RA-selected; the remaining cells were memory. CDR1 and CDR2 from the germline V gene are SGHNT and YYREEE (reference sequence). Trimming cost V 4 bases and J 4 bases, with 19 bases left between them. CDR3 size: 16 residues. A word on this clone: The target antigen is unknown.

General study results and limits: The donor pool, a small one, limited the genetic and exposure-history diversity represented. All-four-donor shared clonotypes had higher generation probabilities than non-shared clonotypes did.

TCRdb keeps only in-frame clones here, not all; method: immunoSEQ multiplex PCR. The repertoire holds roughly 1,600,000 clones, with about 98.5% as singletons. Sequencing was performed on naive CD4+ T cells sorted from blood. Described subset: CD45RA+ positively selected. The TCR comes from a man aged 25 to 45 in good health. This chain links TRBV5-4 with TRBJ2-3; no firm D call. CDR3 nucleotides: TGTGCCAGCAGCACCGGAAAGGCTAGTTTGGCAGATACGCAGTATTTT. Amino acids: CASSTGKASLADTQYF.